This record looks at one TCR beta chain sequence and its context. It lacks a known antigen. There are no base qualities to consult, and no much larger clone falls within one base. Deletion took 0 bases off V and 6 bases off J, with a span of 12 bases between the germline ends. CDR1 is given as SGHRS and CDR2 as YFSETQ, both from the germline V gene. The CDR3 goes from the cysteine to the phenylalanine over 14 residues. The kept DNA is CDR3 alone, 42 bases in frame from the first base. These data come from a study of pediatric ulcerative colitis (dated by TCRdb to the late 2010s). At the level of the whole study: Pancolitis was present in several ulcerative colitis patients and left-sided colitis in two, and histology consistent with ulcerative colitis was found in all of these patients. From under ten newly diagnosed, treatment-naive pediatric ulcerative colitis patients and four non-IBD control children, paired blood and rectal samples were collected. The Pediatric Ulcerative Colitis Activity Index classified a couple of patients as having mild disease, several as having moderate disease and three as having acute severe colitis. Summary of the overall study and its limitations: Because repertoires came from total lymphocyte DNA, patterns in rare subsets such as regulatory T cells may not be reflected. Two rectal CDR3 clonotypes were found in every ulcerative colitis patient but in no control. A couple of patients' blood samples yielded substantially fewer templates for technical reasons and were excluded from blood-rectal overlap analysis. Features of the rectal repertoire distinguished controls, mild-moderate colitis patients and acute severe colitis patients, and in acute severe colitis rectal diversity was lower because of clonal expansions. The healthy control group was small, consisting of only four individuals. Autologous blood-rectal clonal overlap was significantly higher in ulcerative colitis patients than in controls, suggesting increased T cell trafficking to inflamed tissue.

Before the diagnostic colonoscopy, none of the ulcerative colitis patients had been given immunosuppressive medication. A blood sample was drawn at the time of the colonoscopy. The Wizard kit (Promega) was used to extract genomic DNA from the blood and intestinal samples. Through the immunoSEQ TRB Survey service, multiplex V and J primers were used to amplify rearranged CDR3 beta regions from genomic DNA. To keep sequencing depth equal across samples, survey-level depth of up to 500,000 reads per sample was applied. Libraries were purified and pooled, and sequencing was performed on Illumina technology. From the authors' description of their analysis: Productive clonality, sample overlap, pairwise scatters, CDR3 beta length, V/D/J gene usage and productiveness were assessed with immunoSEQ online tools. Alongside Shannon and Simpson indices, calculated diversity was computed as the number of unique rearrangements divided by total templates, multiplied by 100. Principal component analysis was performed on Z-score normalized data with the R prcomp function and the ggbiplot package. Morisita's index was used to measure clonal overlap between blood and rectum within each subject. The source is immuneACCESS, and TCRdb retained only in-frame sequences with V and J called. Part of the clones is not carried over; for the studies checked, unresolved V genes explain less than half of this, and the remainder is unexplained. That table is the source of V, J and clone size, and D and trimming were worked out from the DNA. The table for this sample lists around 10,000 clones; 88% of them were counted only once. Of the sample, 7% is held by the ten largest clones.

The sequence came from a girl between 10 and 17 years old with moderate ulcerative colitis. Here the chain combines TRBV5-1 and TRBJ1-2; the D gene is perhaps TRBD1, on 5 matching bases. Sequencing was done on a sample of blood. The CDR3 protein sequence reads: CASSLVGGGDGYTF. The sequenced DNA: TGCGCCAGCAGCTTGGTCGGGGGTGGGGATGGCTACACCTTC.